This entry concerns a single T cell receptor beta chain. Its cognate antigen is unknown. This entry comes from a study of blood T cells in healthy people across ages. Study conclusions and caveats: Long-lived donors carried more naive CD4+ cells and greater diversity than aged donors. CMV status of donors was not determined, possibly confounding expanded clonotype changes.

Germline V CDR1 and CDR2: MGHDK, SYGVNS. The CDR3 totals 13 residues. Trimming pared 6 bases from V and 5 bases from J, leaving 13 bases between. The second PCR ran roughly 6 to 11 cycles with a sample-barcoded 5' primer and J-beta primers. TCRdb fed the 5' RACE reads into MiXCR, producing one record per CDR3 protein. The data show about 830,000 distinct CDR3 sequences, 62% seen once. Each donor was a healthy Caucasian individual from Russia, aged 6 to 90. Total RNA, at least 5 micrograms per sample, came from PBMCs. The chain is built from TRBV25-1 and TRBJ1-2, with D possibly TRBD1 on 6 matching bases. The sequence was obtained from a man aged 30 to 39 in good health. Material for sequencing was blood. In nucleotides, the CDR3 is TGTGCCAGCAGAGAGGACAGAGGGTATGGCTACACCTTC. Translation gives CASREDRGYGYTF.